This TCR beta chain was recovered during a study of T cell responses to AZD1222 COVID-19 vaccine. Clones were read by immunoSEQ multiplex PCR, and TCRdb kept only the in-frame ones, dropping some. Seen here are 95,000 to 150,000 clones, about 89% observed once, and the top ten hold approximately 5.1%. Germline-derived CDR1 and CDR2 are LNHDA and SQIVND (reference sequence). The germline V and J ends were trimmed by 4 bases and 7 bases, with 14 bases remaining between them. The length of the CDR3 is 14 residues. The TCR comes from an adult in good health. Sequenced here: peripheral blood, sampled on day 0 of AZD1222 vaccination. V and J are TRBV19 and TRBJ1-5; a weak D match, TRBD1 (6 bases). This chain's CDR3 is CASSTWTANQPQHF. In DNA, the CDR3 is TGTGCCAGTAGTACCTGGACAGCGAACCAGCCCCAGCATTTT.